This T cell receptor (beta chain) is drawn from a study of blood T cells in healthy people across ages. Next came a second PCR, run for about 6 to 12 cycles, which used a sample-barcoded 5' primer along with a J-beta primer mix. TCRdb reprocessed the 5' RACE reads with MiXCR, giving one entry per CDR3 protein. The table has around 1,000,000 distinct CDR3 sequences, approximately 25% seen once. CDR1 is MNHEY and CDR2 is SMNVEV in the germline V gene (reference sequence). The CDR3 is 14 amino acids. Deletions cut 8 bases from V and 3 bases from J, with 17 bases between. In this sample, this clonotype turned up a few times. These same records also appear under a second study, on T cells of mothers and their children.

This sequence was found in a girl aged 2 to 9 in good health. The chain uses TRBV27 and TRBJ2-7; D perhaps matches TRBD1 (6 bases). The sequencing input was blood. CDR3 bases: TGTGCCAGCGGTCCTCAAGGGGGTTACTACGAGCAGTACTTC. Translated, it gives CASGPQGGYYEQYF.